Sequencing of this TCR beta chain was carried out in a study of cytomegalovirus exposure and HLA in healthy donors. About the study: Among around 170 million T cells, an earlier analysis found around 100 million unique TCR beta sequences. Overall study results and limits: In a later analysis, at a false discovery rate of 0.05, roughly 17,000 TCR beta sequences matched HLA alleles. It has been reported that TCR beta sequences accurately predicted the HLA-A and HLA-B alleles of most subjects. Cytomegalovirus-associated status was assigned to some 160 TCR beta chains.

PCR involved 60 Vbeta and 13 Jbeta primers. Here immunoSEQ multiplex PCR was the method, and the copy in TCRdb shows in-frame clones only, minus some. The table shows roughly 130,000 clones, with roughly two thirds occurring only once. On this clone: Its antigen is unknown.

This TCR was recovered from a male donor in good health and CMV-seronegative. The specimen sequenced was PBMCs.

The CDR3, as DNA: TGTGCCAGCAGAATACAGGGAGAGAACTATGGCTACACCTTC. Its translation: CASRIQGENYGYTF. The chain uses TRBV6-1 and TRBJ1-2; TRBD1 is a possible D gene (6 bases). The V gene's germline CDR1 is MNHNS and CDR2 SASEGT. There are 14 residues in the CDR3. The V and J ends lost 6 bases and 2 bases respectively, with 13 bases between them.